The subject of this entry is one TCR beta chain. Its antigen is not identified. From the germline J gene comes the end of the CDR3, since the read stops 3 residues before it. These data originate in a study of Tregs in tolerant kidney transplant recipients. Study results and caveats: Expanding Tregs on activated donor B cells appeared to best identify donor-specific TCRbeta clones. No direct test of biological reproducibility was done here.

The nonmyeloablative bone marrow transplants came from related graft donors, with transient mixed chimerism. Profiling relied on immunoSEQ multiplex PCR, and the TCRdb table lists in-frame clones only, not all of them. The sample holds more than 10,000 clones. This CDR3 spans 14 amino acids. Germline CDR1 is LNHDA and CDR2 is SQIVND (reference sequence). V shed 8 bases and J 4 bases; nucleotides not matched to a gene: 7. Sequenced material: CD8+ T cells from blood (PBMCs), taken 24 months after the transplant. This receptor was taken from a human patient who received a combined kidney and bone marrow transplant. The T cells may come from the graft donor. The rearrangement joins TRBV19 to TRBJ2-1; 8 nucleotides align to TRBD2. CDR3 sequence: CASGSGARYNEQFF. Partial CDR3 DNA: TGTGCCAGTGGTAGCGGGGCGAGGTACAATGAG. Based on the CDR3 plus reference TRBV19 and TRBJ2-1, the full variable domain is DGGITQSPKYLFRKEGQNVTLSCEQNLNHDAMYWYRQDPGQGLRLIYYSQIVNDFQKGDIAEGYSVSREKKESFPLTVTSAQKNPTAFYLCASGSGARYNEQFFGPGTRLTVL.